The next 14 T cell receptor beta chains were all read from a single sample in a study of molecular identifiers for immune sequencing clone quantification. TCRdb re-analysed the PCR reads in MiXCR, keeping a single row per CDR3 protein. In the table there are 460,000 or so distinct CDR3 sequences, about 25% of which are singletons. Sequencing was done on a sample of naive CD8+ T cells from blood, with Jurkat cell RNA spiked in. Indicated subset: FACS-sorted CD8+CD4-CCR7+CD45RA+ naive T cells. These receptors came from a human donor in good health. Some libraries in this study had Jurkat cell RNA spiked in.

This clonotype has at least ten counts. The chain carries TRBV30 and TRBJ2-1; D not resolved. The V and J ends lost 0 bases and 4 bases respectively, with 7 bases between them. This CDR3 region has 13 residues. Per the germline V gene, CDR1 is GTSNPN and CDR2 is SVGIG (reference sequence). Here the CDR3 reads CAWSVFRYNEQFF. The CDR3, as DNA: TGTGCCTGGAGTGTATTTAGGTACAATGAGCAGTTCTTC.

The J gene is TRBJ2-5, the V gene TRBV11-2; D is unresolved. V was cut by 0 bases and J by 5 bases, with 10 bases left in between. Germline V gene sequence: CDR1 SGHAT, CDR2 FQNNGV. The CDR3 is 14 amino acids. CDR3 residues: CASSLDPVGETQYF. The CDR3 DNA reads TGTGCCAGCAGCTTAGATCCCGTAGGGGAGACCCAGTACTTC. The full variable domain, completed using reference TRBV11-2 and TRBJ2-5, is EAGVAQSPRYKIIEKRQSVAFWCNPISGHATLYWYQQILGQGPKLLIQFQNNGVVDDSQLPKDRFSAERLKGVDSTLKIQPAKLEDSAVYLCASSLDPVGETQYFGPGTRLLVL.

At least ten counts were recorded for this clonotype. The chain couples TRBV7-9 to TRBJ2-4; D is perhaps TRBD2 (6 bases). The V end was cut by 5 bases, the J end by 8 bases, with 19 bases between. The CDR3 covers 15 residues. Per germline, CDR1 SEHNR and CDR2 FQNEAQ (reference sequence). The CDR3 DNA is TGTGCCAGCAGCCTCGCGGGGTGGAGGGATGACATTCAGTACTTC. Amino acids: CASSLAGWRDDIQYF.

A few counts support this clonotype. This chain connects TRBV19 to TRBJ2-7; 9 nucleotides align to TRBD1. With V trimmed by 8 bases and J by 6 bases, 14 bases remained unmatched. Looked up from germline, CDR1 is LNHDA and CDR2 is SQIVND (reference sequence). CDR3 length: 15 residues. Here the CDR3 DNA reads TGTGCCAGTCGAACCCCGGGACAGGGTTACGGCGAGCAGTACTTC. It is translated as CASRTPGQGYGEQYF.

The chain couples TRBV19 to TRBJ1-5; D gene unclear. CDR1 and CDR2 (germline): LNHDA, SQIVND (reference sequence). This CDR3 region has 14 residues. V lost 1 base, J lost 2 bases, and 6 bases lay in between. CDR3 sequence (DNA): TGTGCCAGTAGTATAGTTGGCGGCAATCAGCCCCAGCATTTT. Translation: CASSIVGGNQPQHF.

The chain couples TRBV20-1 to TRBJ1-2, with D maybe TRBD1 (5 bases). CDR1 is DFQATT, CDR2 SNEGSKA, per germline (reference sequence). Trimming took off 0 bases at V and 4 bases at J, with 18 bases between the two ends. The CDR3 loop spans 16 amino acids. The CDR3 here is CSARDPRTRPRYGYTF. The CDR3 DNA reads as TGCAGTGCTAGAGATCCCAGGACAAGGCCACGCTATGGCTACACCTTC.

This sequence joins TRBV12-3 or TRBV12-4 and TRBJ1-5, with 10 bases lining up with TRBD1. The CDR3 spans 14 residues. V shed 6 bases, J shed 6 bases, and the junction held 5 bases outside the gene matches. This CDR3 reads CASSGTGEIQPQHF. CDR3 DNA: TGTGCCAGCAGCGGGACAGGGGAAATTCAGCCCCAGCATTTT.

This clonotype appeared a single time. One end of the junction does not line up with germline, which may come from a read error. The chain recombines TRBV28 with TRBJ1-2; D unresolved. Germline V gives CDR1 MDHEN, CDR2 SYDVKM. This CDR3 contains 13 residues. The CDR3 here is CASSLLTGNGYTF. The DNA for the CDR3 is TGCGCCAGCAGTTTACTTACGGGGAATGGCTACACCTTC.

The genes are TRBV27 and TRBJ1-2, with D unclear. The length of the CDR3 is 13 residues. The germline gives CDR1 MNHEY, CDR2 SMNVEV (reference sequence). The V end was cut by 0 bases, the J end by 4 bases, with 6 bases between. The CDR3 sequence is CASSLSSSYGYTF. CDR3 nucleotides: TGTGCCAGCAGTTTATCGTCCTCCTATGGCTACACCTTC.

The V gene is TRBV28, the J gene TRBJ1-5, with D possibly TRBD1 on 5 matching bases. The CDR3 runs to 14 residues. The germline V gene encodes CDR1 MDHEN and CDR2 SYDVKM. Deletions cut 4 bases from V and 3 bases from J, with 10 bases between. The CDR3 nucleotides are TGTGCCAGCAGTTCCCGACAGAACAATCAGCCCCAGCATTTT. This translates into CASSSRQNNQPQHF.

This clonotype was recorded many times. This chain connects TRBV29-1 to TRBJ2-3; no clear D. Trimming pared 0 bases from V and 4 bases from J, leaving 14 bases between. In germline, CDR1 is SQVTM, CDR2 ANQGSEA. The length of the CDR3 is 15 residues. This CDR3 is CSVEEGFYSPDTQYF. The DNA for the CDR3 is TGCAGCGTTGAAGAAGGGTTTTACAGCCCAGATACGCAGTATTTT.

In this sample, this clonotype turned up a few times. This rearrangement joins TRBV20-1 to TRBJ2-7; a weak D match, TRBD2 (5 bases). Trimming stripped 4 bases from V and 6 bases from J, with 13 bases between. Germline V CDR1 and CDR2: DFQATT, SNEGSKA (reference sequence). The CDR3 has 12 residues. The DNA for the CDR3 is TGCAGTGCTATATGGCTAGCTGGCGAGCAGTACTTC. Amino acids: CSAIWLAGEQYF.

As to this clonotype: This CDR3 fails to terminate in the conserved phenylalanine or tryptophan, so it likely reflects a read error. This rearrangement joins TRBV13 to TRBJ2-1, with D perhaps matching TRBD2 (6 bases). CDR1 is PRHDT and CDR2 is FYEKMQ in the germline V gene (reference sequence). V was cut by 5 bases and J by 0 bases, with 11 bases left in between. The CDR3 spans 15 residues. The CDR3 here is CASSPGLSSYNEQFS. For the CDR3, the DNA is TGTGCCAGCAGCCCGGGACTCAGCTCCTACAATGAGCAGTTCTCC.

In this sample, this clonotype turned up many times. The chain employs TRBV7-2 and TRBJ2-1; 9 positions agree with TRBD2. The V and J ends lost 2 bases and 4 bases, in that order; junction bases with no gene match: 0. Germline V gene sequence: CDR1 SGHTA, CDR2 FQGNSA. CDR3 length: 14 residues. As DNA, the CDR3 is TGTGCCAGCAGCTTACTAGCGGGGTACAATGAGCAGTTCTTC. Translation gives CASSLLAGYNEQFF.